This T cell receptor beta chain is from a study of blood T cell repertoires in COVID-19. For the study at large: Acute-phase and convalescent COVID-19 samples originated in the United States, Italy and Spain.

In the original analysis: The authors estimated nucleated cell counts from reference gene primer amplification. Only in-frame clones appear in the TCRdb table, and some are missing; sequencing was by immunoSEQ multiplex PCR. V and J calls plus clone size are reproduced from that table; the DNA served to infer D and trimming. The data show 210,000 or so clones, approximately 91% seen once. The CDR3 contains 15 residues. Germline V gives CDR1 LNHDA, CDR2 SQIVND (reference sequence). With V trimmed by 8 bases and J by 9 bases, 9 bases remained unmatched. The chain recombines TRBV19 with TRBJ2-4; 14 nucleotides align to TRBD2. This clonotype originated in a woman in her 40s who had recovered from COVID-19. Sequences were obtained from peripheral blood. The CDR3 DNA reads as TGTGCCAGTGGGGGACTAGCGGGAGCCCCGGGCATTCAGTACTTC. Protein product: CASGGLAGAPGIQYF.